Listed here are 9 T cell receptor beta chains from one sample, sequenced in a study of blood T cells in healthy people across ages. For the second PCR, which ran for about 6 to 11 cycles, a sample-barcoded 5' primer and a J-beta primer mix were used. From the 5' RACE reads, TCRdb called clonotypes with MiXCR, one entry per CDR3 protein. The sample has about 1.4 million distinct CDR3 sequences, 59% seen once. The sequenced sample was blood. These receptors originate from a young man in good health.

Notes on this clonotype: The junction departs from germline at one end; a sequencing error may be responsible. The chain has TRBV20-1 and TRBJ2-3, with a weak D call TRBD2 (5 bases). The CDR3 is 13 residues long. CDR1 and CDR2 (germline): DFQATT, SNEGSKA (reference sequence). CDR3 bases: TGCGGTGGACTTTCAATTAGCACAGATGCGCAGTATTTT. It is translated as CGGLSISTDAQYF.

The rearrangement links TRBV29-1 to TRBJ2-5; D not certain. Germline V gene sequence: CDR1 SQVTM, CDR2 ANQGSEA. Trimming shortened V by 0 bases and J by 3 bases, and 8 bases separated the two germline ends. This CDR3 contains 13 residues. The CDR3 region has the DNA TGCAGCGTTGAAGACGGCGGTAAAGAGACCCAGTACTTC. Amino acid sequence: CSVEDGGKETQYF.

The chain links TRBV7-9 to TRBJ1-1; D gene ambiguous. The germline gives CDR1 SEHNR, CDR2 FQNEAQ (reference sequence). The CDR3 spans 13 residues. V lost 8 bases and J 1 base, leaving 11 bases between the germline ends. The CDR3 is CASDKGANTEAFF. In DNA, the CDR3 is TGTGCCAGCGATAAGGGCGCGAACACTGAAGCTTTCTTT.

J is TRBJ1-2 and V is TRBV20-1; D not resolved. CDR3 length equals 10 residues. CDR1 DFQATT and CDR2 SNEGSKA come from the germline V gene (reference sequence). V shed 5 bases and J shed 4 bases, with 5 bases lying between them. In DNA, the CDR3 is TGCAGTGCTCCCGTCTATGGCTACACCTTC. This codes for CSAPVYGYTF.

The rearrangement uses TRBV5-6 and TRBJ1-6, with D perhaps TRBD1 (5 bases). Per germline, CDR1 SGHDT and CDR2 YYEEEE. This CDR3 is 15 amino acids long. Deletions cut 3 bases from V and 9 bases from J, with 16 bases between. The CDR3 reads CASSSSRGKGSPLHF. The CDR3 DNA is TGTGCCAGCAGCTCATCGAGGGGTAAGGGTTCACCCCTCCACTTT.

This chain connects TRBV7-8 to TRBJ2-5, with 8 nucleotides matching TRBD2. CDR1 and CDR2 from the germline V gene are SGHVS and FQNEAQ. J lost 4 bases, V lost 11 bases, and 18 bases had no gene match. The CDR3 is 16 residues long. The CDR3 region has the DNA TGTGCCGCCGCCCCAGCTTACCCGGGGGGGACAGAGACCCAGTACTTC. It codes for CAAAPAYPGGTETQYF.

Only one count was recorded for this clonotype. The chain couples TRBV5-1 to TRBJ1-1, with a weak D call TRBD1 (5 bases). The germline V gene has CDR1 SGHRS and CDR2 YFSETQ. Between the trimmed V and J ends, which lost 4 bases and 4 bases, there was a span of 17 bases. This CDR3 has 15 amino acids. The CDR3 spells CASSPDGGVSTEAFF. The CDR3 bases are TGCGCCAGCAGCCCGGACGGGGGAGTAAGCACTGAAGCTTTCTTT. Using reference TRBV5-1 and TRBJ1-1 for the parts outside the CDR3, the full variable domain is KAGVTQTPRYLIKTRGQQVTLSCSPISGHRSVSWYQQTPGQGLQFLFEYFSETQRNKGNFPGRFSGRQFSNSRSEMNVSTLELGDSALYLCASSPDGGVSTEAFFGQGTRLTVV.

This clonotype was counted a single time. CDR3 in amino acids: CSGTEALPGGYTF. DNA for the CDR3: TGCAGCGGTACTGAGGCTCTACCGGGGGGCTACACCTTC. This rearrangement joins TRBV29-1 to TRBJ1-2; D uncertain. V lost 7 bases and J lost 8, with 20 bases in between. The germline V gene encodes CDR1 SQVTM and CDR2 ANQGSEA. The CDR3 is made up of 13 amino acids.

This clonotype was seen only a few times. V gene TRBV9 combines with J gene TRBJ2-3; D is unclear. The germline CDR1 and CDR2 sequences are SGDLS and YYNGEE. The CDR3 loop spans 14 amino acids. V lost 0 bases and J 4 bases, leaving 9 bases between the germline ends. CDR3 nucleotide sequence: TGTGCCAGCAGCGTAGTGGACGGAGCAGATACGCAGTATTTT. This gives the protein CASSVVDGADTQYF. Complete variable domain (other parts from reference TRBV9 and TRBJ2-3): DSGVTQTPKHLITATGQRVTLRCSPRSGDLSVYWYQQSLDQGLQFLIQYYNGEERAKGNILERFSAQQFPDLHSELNLSSLELGDSALYFCASSVVDGADTQYFGPGTRLTVL.